The rows below give T cell receptor beta chains drawn from one sample of a study of cytomegalovirus exposure and HLA in healthy donors. Sequenced by immunoSEQ multiplex PCR; TCRdb stores in-frame clones only, minus some. The sample has more than 100,000 clones; just under 80% are singletons. The specimen sequenced was PBMCs. These receptors all stem from a male donor in good health and CMV-seronegative. Both conserved end residues are part of each CDR3. Fields, in order: J gene, V gene, clone size, D gene, CDR3 protein, CDR3 DNA. The D gene is left open where the match is weak. Size is omitted from some rows. Given values are once, few, many or a class for expanded clones.

>TRBJ2-7|TRBV5-1|NA|TRBD1
CASSLEGQGRYEQYF
TGCGCCAGCAGCTTGGAAGGACAGGGCAGGTACGAGCAGTACTTC
>TRBJ2-2|TRBV9|NA|TRBD2
CASSALAGGLNTGELFF
TGTGCCAGCAGTGCACTAGCGGGGGGGCTGAACACCGGGGAGCTGTTTTTT
>TRBJ2-5|TRBV7-7|NA|NA
CASSLGLAQETQYF
TGTGCTAGCAGCTTAGGGCTAGCCCAAGAGACCCAGTACTTC
>TRBJ2-7|TRBV18|few|TRBD1
CASQGQGSYEQYF
TGTGCCAGCCAGGGACAGGGTTCCTACGAGCAGTACTTC
>TRBJ1-4|TRBV19|NA|NA
CASSIRGYGDEKLFF
TGTGCCAGTAGTATCAGGGGCTACGGTGATGAAAAACTGTTTTTT
>TRBJ2-5|TRBV7-7|NA|TRBD1
CASSIGQGGGETQYF
TGTGCTAGCAGCATAGGACAGGGGGGAGGAGAGACCCAGTACTTC
>TRBJ2-7|TRBV11-3|NA|NA
CASSPAGDPQYEQYF
TGTGCCAGCAGCCCGGCAGGGGATCCACAATACGAGCAGTACTTC
>TRBJ2-1|TRBV7-8|NA|NA
CASSRTGIQQFF
TGTGCCAGCAGCCGTACAGGGATTCAGCAGTTCTTC
>TRBJ2-7|TRBV4-3|NA|TRBD2
CASSQDSAGGREQYF
TGCGCCAGCAGCCAAGATTCGGCGGGGGGGCGCGAGCAGTACTTC
>TRBJ2-1|TRBV27|NA|NA
CASSSGPGEQFF
TGTGCCAGCAGCTCAGGGCCGGGTGAGCAGTTCTTC
>TRBJ2-1|TRBV7-3|NA|NA
CASSLDDRFTYNEQFF
TGTGCCAGCAGCCTCGACGACAGGTTCACCTACAATGAGCAGTTCTTC
>TRBJ2-2|TRBV7-2|NA|TRBD2
CASKGLLNTGELFF
TGTGCCAGCAAGGGACTATTAAACACCGGGGAGCTGTTTTTT
>TRBJ1-5|TRBV4-1|NA|NA
CASSQGRFGQTIDISNQPQHF
TGCGCCAGCAGCCAAGGGCGGTTTGGACAGACAATCGATATAAGCAATCAGCCCCAGCATTTT
>TRBJ2-7|TRBV6-5|NA|NA
CASKQGNEQYF
TGTGCCAGCAAACAGGGAAACGAGCAGTACTTC
>TRBJ2-3|TRBV29-1|NA|NA
CSVEKREAFWDTQYF
TGCAGCGTTGAAAAAAGGGAGGCGTTTTGGGATACGCAGTATTTT
>TRBJ2-1|TRBV19|NA|TRBD1
CASSAGTGDNEQFF
TGTGCCAGTAGTGCCGGGACAGGGGACAATGAGCAGTTCTTC
>TRBJ1-5|TRBV7-2|NA|NA
CASSLGQPNQPQHF
TGTGCCAGCAGCTTAGGACAACCGAATCAGCCCCAGCATTTT
>TRBJ2-2|TRBV5-1|NA|TRBD1
CASSSYRGTGELFF
TGCGCCAGCAGCTCTTACAGGGGGACCGGGGAGCTGTTTTTT
>TRBJ1-2|TRBV18|NA|TRBD1
CASSRSDRASGYTF
TGTGCCAGCTCACGGTCGGACAGGGCAAGTGGCTACACCTTC
>TRBJ1-4|TRBV2|NA|TRBD1
CASSYRQGNEKLFF
TGTGCCAGCAGTTACCGACAGGGTAATGAAAAACTGTTTTTT
>TRBJ2-3|TRBV9|NA|NA
CASSEQGWKTDTQYF
TGTGCCAGCAGCGAACAGGGATGGAAAACAGATACGCAGTATTTT
>TRBJ2-1|TRBV20-1|few|NA
CSAFRGNEQFF
TGCAGTGCTTTCAGGGGTAATGAGCAGTTCTTC
>TRBJ1-2|TRBV4-1|NA|NA
CASSQDFGYGYTF
TGCGCCAGCAGCCAAGATTTCGGCTATGGCTACACCTTC